A single sample is the source of the 32 T cell receptor beta chains below, sequenced in a study of CD8+ T cells in alopecia areata. Sequencing templates came from extracted RNA that was reverse transcribed into cDNA. Assay used: immunoSEQ multiplex PCR; TCRdb lists only in-frame clones, some missing. The sample records around 300,000 clones, about three fifths being singletons. Indicated treatment: oral pan-JAK inhibitor, 5-10 mg twice daily. The sequenced sample was CD4+ T cells sorted from blood, obtained at approximately week 51, from a patient treated with tofacitinib. Every receptor here comes from a human donor with alopecia areata.

About this clone: Distinct nucleotide sequences in the sample also encode this CDR3. The rearrangement links TRBV20-1 to TRBJ2-5; D may be TRBD2 (6 bases). V lost 5 bases to trimming and J lost 3 bases, with 7 bases between them. The CDR3 length is 11 residues. CDR1 and CDR2 from the germline V gene are DFQATT and SNEGSKA (reference sequence). CDR3 in amino acids: CSAGTEETQYF. The CDR3 DNA follows: TGCAGTGCTGGGACTGAAGAGACCCAGTACTTC.

This clone was observed once. As DNA, the CDR3 is TGTGCCTGGAGTGTACCCGGACGCCTGTATGGCTACACCTTC. Translated: CAWSVPGRLYGYTF. The chain employs TRBV30 and TRBJ1-2; D unclear. CDR3 length: 14 residues. Germline V lookup: CDR1 GTSNPN, CDR2 SVGIG (reference sequence). V was clipped by 0 bases and J by 5 bases, with 13 bases between them.

This chain joins TRBV29-1 and TRBJ1-1; D unclear. Trimming left V 4 bases short and J 4 bases short, with 7 bases between. The CDR3 is made up of 11 amino acids. Looked up from germline, CDR1 is SQVTM and CDR2 is ANQGSEA. CDR3 protein: CSVGTSTEAFF. The DNA for the CDR3 is TGCAGCGTTGGGACCAGCACTGAAGCTTTCTTT. Looking up the rest from reference TRBV29-1 and TRBJ1-1 gives the full variable domain: SAVISQKPSRDICQRGTSLTIQCQVDSQVTMMFWYRQQPGQSLTLIATANQGSEATYESGFVIDKFPISRPNLTFSTLTVSNMSPEDSSIYLCSVGTSTEAFFGQGTRLTVV.

The chain joins TRBV2 to TRBJ1-1; 7 nucleotides match TRBD1. J gave up 5 bases and V 8 bases, and 11 bases lay outside the gene matches. CDR3 length: 14 residues. The germline V gene has CDR1 SNHLY and CDR2 FYNNEI. CDR3: CASLWGQLQTEAFF. The CDR3 coding sequence is TGTGCCAGCCTTTGGGGACAGTTACAGACTGAAGCTTTCTTT.

This clone was seen a handful of times. This sequence joins TRBV2 and TRBJ2-5; TRBD1 might be the D (5 bases). The germline V gene has CDR1 SNHLY and CDR2 FYNNEI. There are 14 residues in the CDR3. Trimming stripped 7 bases from V and 4 bases from J, with 16 bases between. CDR3 nucleotide sequence: TGTGCCAGCACGCCAGGGCCAAAGAGAGAGACCCAGTACTTC. This sequence encodes CASTPGPKRETQYF.

This sequence joins TRBV19 and TRBJ1-1, with TRBD1 identical over 9 bases. Looked up from germline, CDR1 is LNHDA and CDR2 is SQIVND (reference sequence). V was pared by 7 bases and J by 4 bases, with 7 bases of the junction left unmatched. The length of the CDR3 is 14 residues. DNA for the CDR3: TGTGCCAGTACCCAGGGGGGACAGGGCACTGAAGCTTTCTTT. Protein product: CASTQGGQGTEAFF.

The chain recombines TRBV2 with TRBJ1-5; weak D call: TRBD1 (5 bases). The germline V gene encodes CDR1 SNHLY and CDR2 FYNNEI. The CDR3 runs to 14 residues. Trimming took 6 bases from V and 3 from J, leaving 12 bases between them. This CDR3 is CASRQAKSNQPQHF. CDR3 DNA sequence: TGTGCCAGCAGACAGGCCAAATCCAATCAGCCCCAGCATTTT. Complete variable domain (other parts from reference TRBV2 and TRBJ1-5): EPEVTQTPSHQVTQMGQEVILRCVPISNHLYFYWYRQILGQKVEFLVSFYNNEISEKSEIFDDQFSVERPDGSNFTLKIRSTKLEDSAMYFCASRQAKSNQPQHFGDGTRLSIL.

The chain joins TRBV7-2 to TRBJ2-5; a weak D match, TRBD1 (7 bases). This CDR3 is 15 amino acids long. Deletions cut 4 bases from V and 0 bases from J, with 12 bases between. The germline CDR1 and CDR2 sequences are SGHTA and FQGNSA. The DNA of the CDR3 is TGTGCCAGCAGCTCGACAGGGAGGTACCAAGAGACCCAGTACTTC. The encoded protein is CASSSTGRYQETQYF.

The CDR3 loop is CASRSTGGEDQPQHF. The CDR3 DNA is TGCGCCAGCAGATCGACAGGGGGCGAAGATCAGCCCCAGCATTTT. The rearrangement links TRBV5-1 to TRBJ1-5, with 10 nucleotides matching TRBD1. V shed 5 bases, J shed 5 bases, and the junction held 7 bases outside the gene matches. Germline-derived CDR1 and CDR2 are SGHRS and YFSETQ. This CDR3 has 15 residues.

This chain uses TRBV2 with TRBJ2-1; 10 bases fit TRBD2. V lost 6 bases, J lost 8 bases, and 10 bases stayed unmatched. The CDR3 consists of 15 residues. CDR1 is SNHLY, CDR2 FYNNEI, per germline. The chain's CDR3 is CASRSGGAQGDEQFF. Written as DNA, the CDR3 is TGTGCCAGCAGAAGCGGGGGGGCCCAAGGCGATGAGCAGTTCTTC.

The chain has TRBV4-2 and TRBJ2-5; 13 bases match TRBD2. After removal of 2 bases from V and 5 bases from J, the junction contained 8 bases not matched to a gene. CDR3 length: 17 amino acids. Looked up from germline, CDR1 is LGHNA and CDR2 is YNFKEQ. The CDR3 loop is CASSQTSGGATGETQYF. The CDR3 region has the DNA TGTGCCAGCAGCCAAACTAGCGGGGGGGCGACTGGGGAGACCCAGTACTTC.

This sequence joins TRBV9 and TRBJ2-7; D is undetermined. This CDR3 region has 9 residues. V lost 8 bases, J lost 7 bases, and 7 bases lay in between. The germline V gene encodes CDR1 SGDLS and CDR2 YYNGEE. The CDR3 DNA reads TGTGCCAGGGCAATAGAGCAGTACTTC. This codes for CARAIEQYF.

This chain connects TRBV28 to TRBJ1-1; D not certain. The CDR3 contains 13 residues. V gave up 8 bases and J gave up 4 bases, with 14 bases separating them. Germline values: CDR1 MDHEN, CDR2 SYDVKM. The CDR3 loop reads CASEEGLGTEAFF. In DNA, the CDR3 is TGTGCCAGCGAGGAGGGCCTGGGCACTGAAGCTTTCTTT.

The chain carries TRBV9 and TRBJ1-6, with 9 bases fitting TRBD1. The CDR3 covers 16 residues. The J segment lost 6 bases and the V segment lost 0 bases, leaving 4 bases of the junction unmatched. The germline CDR1 and CDR2 sequences are SGDLS and YYNGEE. For the CDR3, the DNA is TGTGCCAGCAGCGTAGCCCCGACAGGGGGTAATTCACCCCTCCACTTT. As protein: CASSVAPTGGNSPLHF.

The count of this clone is one. This chain links TRBV6-6 with TRBJ1-2; 7 positions match TRBD1. CDR1 is MNHNY, CDR2 SVGAGI, per germline (reference sequence). The CDR3 loop spans 12 amino acids. V lost 5 bases and J lost 7; bases outside the gene matches: 4. CDR3 nucleotide sequence: TGTGCCAGCAGTGGGGACAGCCCTGGCTACACCTTC. Translated, it gives CASSGDSPGYTF.

This clone was seen only once. The rearrangement links TRBV4-1 to TRBJ1-2, with D uncertain. This CDR3 spans 12 amino acids. The V gene's germline CDR1 is MGHRA and CDR2 YSYEKL. The ends were cut back, 5 bases at V and 6 bases at J, with 10 bases in the middle. CDR3 DNA: TGCGCCAGCAGCTCATACAGTCATGGCTACACCTTC. Its translation is CASSSYSHGYTF.

The rearrangement links TRBV7-2 to TRBJ2-4, with 7 bases matching TRBD2. J gave up 2 bases and V 1 base, and 5 bases lay outside the gene matches. The CDR3 is 16 amino acids. CDR1 and CDR2 (germline): SGHTA, FQGNSA. CDR3 protein: CASSLEGGISKNIQYF. The DNA of the CDR3 is TGTGCCAGCAGCTTAGAGGGAGGGATATCCAAAAACATTCAGTACTTC.

CDR3 nucleotide sequence: TGTGCCAGCAGCTTCGACAGGGACGAGCAGTACTTC. Translated, it gives CASSFDRDEQYF. The chain carries TRBV6-5 and TRBJ2-7, with 7 positions matching TRBD1. The trim removed 6 bases at V and 5 bases at J, leaving 4 bases unmatched. Germline values: CDR1 MNHEY, CDR2 SVGAGI. This CDR3 spans 12 amino acids.

The chain uses TRBV30 and TRBJ2-3, with TRBD2 matching 9 bases. V gave up 5 bases and J gave up 6 bases; unmatched junction bases: 12. The germline CDR1 and CDR2 sequences are GTSNPN and SVGIG (reference sequence). The CDR3 covers 15 residues. CDR3 sequence: CAWEESGGLLDTQYF. In DNA form, the CDR3 reads TGTGCCTGGGAGGAGAGCGGGGGGCTTCTTGATACGCAGTATTTT.

CDR3 amino acids: CASSLRGRDQETQYF. In nucleotides, the CDR3 is TGCGCCAGCAGCTTACGGGGGCGAGACCAAGAGACCCAGTACTTC. The V and J genes are TRBV5-1 and TRBJ2-5, with D perhaps given as TRBD1 or TRBD2 (6 bases each). This CDR3 region has 15 residues. Between the trimmed V and J ends, which lost 2 bases and 0 bases, there was a span of 11 bases. Germline CDR1 reads SGHRS; CDR2 reads YFSETQ.

This chain links TRBV30 with TRBJ1-2; perhaps TRBD1 as D (6 bases). This CDR3 contains 14 residues. The germline gives CDR1 GTSNPN, CDR2 SVGIG (reference sequence). Trimming shortened V by 5 bases and J by 4 bases, and 17 bases separated the two germline ends. The CDR3 DNA reads as TGTGCCTGGGAACCCGGGACACCAAGCTATGGCTACACCTTC. Translating it yields CAWEPGTPSYGYTF. Variable domain in full (rest from reference TRBV30 and TRBJ1-2): SQTIHQWPATLVQPVGSPLSLECTVEGTSNPNLYWYRQAAGRGLQLLFYSVGIGQISSEVPQNLSASRPQDRQFILSSKKLLLSDSGFYLCAWEPGTPSYGYTFGSGTRLTVV.

CDR3 residues: CSVARGLDYGYTF. Here the CDR3 DNA reads TGCAGCGTTGCCCGAGGACTCGACTATGGCTACACCTTC. The J gene is TRBJ1-2, the V gene TRBV29-1, with D hard to call. Trimming shortened V by 4 bases and J by 3 bases, and 12 bases separated the two germline ends. Germline V gene sequence: CDR1 SQVTM, CDR2 ANQGSEA. The CDR3 extends over 13 amino acids.

The rearrangement links TRBV4-1 to TRBJ1-2; D call uncertain. The V and J ends lost 3 bases and 5 bases respectively, with 7 bases between them. The CDR3 consists of 12 residues. Germline V gene lookup returns CDR1 MGHRA and CDR2 YSYEKL. CDR3 region: CASSQDTYGYTF. The CDR3 DNA follows: TGCGCCAGCAGCCAGGATACTTATGGCTACACCTTC.

J is TRBJ2-4 and V is TRBV29-1; D might be TRBD1 or TRBD2, each matching 6 bases. The CDR3 is 13 amino acids. CDR1 and CDR2 from the germline V gene are SQVTM and ANQGSEA. Trimming cost V 6 bases and J 8 bases, with 17 bases left between them. CDR3 sequence reads: CSVPGAYGDIQYF. The CDR3 DNA is TGCAGCGTCCCGGGGGCATATGGGGACATTCAGTACTTC.

CDR3 sequence reads: CASSSRYQETQYF. CDR3 DNA: TGTGCCAGCAGCTCTCGGTACCAAGAGACCCAGTACTTC. The genes are TRBV9 and TRBJ2-5; D not certain. The CDR3 consists of 13 residues. The V gene's germline CDR1 is SGDLS and CDR2 YYNGEE. Trimming took 4 bases from V and 0 from J, leaving 7 bases between them.

The rearrangement links TRBV7-9 to TRBJ2-3; D perhaps matches TRBD2 (5 bases). The V and J ends lost 5 bases and 0 bases respectively, with 15 bases between them. Germline CDR1 reads SEHNR; CDR2 reads FQNEAQ (reference sequence). This CDR3 region has 16 residues. This CDR3 is CASSPVSGRSTDTQYF. Written as DNA, the CDR3 is TGTGCCAGCAGCCCCGTCTCGGGAAGGAGCACAGATACGCAGTATTTT.

The chain carries TRBV7-8 and TRBJ1-3; 7 nucleotides match TRBD1. Trimming cost V 5 bases and J 2 bases; bases outside gene matches: 9. CDR3 size: 16 residues. Germline-derived CDR1 and CDR2 are SGHVS and FQNEAQ. CDR3 protein: CASSQPGGRAGNTIYF. DNA of the CDR3: TGTGCCAGCAGCCAACCAGGGGGACGGGCTGGAAACACCATATATTTT.

In its sample, this clone was seen a few times. The same CDR3 is also encoded by other DNA sequences in this sample. V is TRBV5-1 and J is TRBJ2-3, with D possibly being TRBD1 (6 bases). CDR3 length equals 14 residues. Germline V gives CDR1 SGHRS, CDR2 YFSETQ. With 1 base removed from V and 0 bases from J, the gap between germline ends came to 6 bases. The CDR3 bases are TGCGCCAGCAGCTTGCAGGGGAGCACAGATACGCAGTATTTT. As protein: CASSLQGSTDTQYF.

The chain recombines TRBV9 with TRBJ2-7; D is tentatively TRBD1 or TRBD2 (7 bases each). The germline gives CDR1 SGDLS, CDR2 YYNGEE. V was cut by 4 bases and J by 3 bases, with 14 bases left in between. This CDR3 spans 14 amino acids. The CDR3 region has the DNA TGTGCCAGCAGCTCGACAGGGAGGGGCTACGAGCAGTACTTC. It codes for CASSSTGRGYEQYF.

This chain joins TRBV5-1 and TRBJ2-3; possibly TRBD1 for D (5 bases). The germline V gene encodes CDR1 SGHRS and CDR2 YFSETQ. The germline V and J ends were trimmed by 1 base and 2 bases, with 11 bases remaining between them. This CDR3 has 15 residues. The chain's CDR3 is CASSLWEGDTDTQYF. CDR3 nucleotides: TGCGCCAGCAGCTTGTGGGAAGGGGACACAGATACGCAGTATTTT.

This sequence joins TRBV29-1 and TRBJ1-4, with D perhaps matching TRBD1 (6 bases). Germline V gene sequence: CDR1 SQVTM, CDR2 ANQGSEA. This CDR3 region has 12 residues. V was clipped by 7 bases and J by 3 bases, with 9 bases between them. The CDR3 nucleotides are TGCAGCGGCGGACAGTCTAATGAAAAACTGTTTTTT. This gives the protein CSGGQSNEKLFF.

This sequence joins TRBV6-6 and TRBJ2-7, with D tentatively TRBD1 or TRBD2 (6 bases each). The CDR3 runs to 14 residues. Germline-derived CDR1 and CDR2 are MNHNY and SVGAGI (reference sequence). V shed 2 bases and J shed 5 bases, with 13 bases lying between them. For the CDR3, the DNA is TGTGCCAGCAGTTACGGGGGGCGCAACCACGAGCAGTACTTC. It is translated as CASSYGGRNHEQYF.